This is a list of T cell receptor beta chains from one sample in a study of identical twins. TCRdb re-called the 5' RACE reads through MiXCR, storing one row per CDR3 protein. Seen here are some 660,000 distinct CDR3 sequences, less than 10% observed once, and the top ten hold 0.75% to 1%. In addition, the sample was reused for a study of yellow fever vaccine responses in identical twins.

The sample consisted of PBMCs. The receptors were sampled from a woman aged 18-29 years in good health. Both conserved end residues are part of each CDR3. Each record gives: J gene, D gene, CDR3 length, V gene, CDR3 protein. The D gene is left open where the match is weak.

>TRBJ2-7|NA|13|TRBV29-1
CSVEDLQTYEQYF
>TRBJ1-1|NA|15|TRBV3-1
CASSQGRDFNTEAFF
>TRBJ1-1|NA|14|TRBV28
CASSRELGNTEAFF
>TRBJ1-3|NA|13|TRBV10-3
CAISEPSGNTIYF
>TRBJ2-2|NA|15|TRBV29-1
CSVPQGFANTGELFF
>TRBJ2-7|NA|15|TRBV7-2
CASSLNPGAPYEQYF
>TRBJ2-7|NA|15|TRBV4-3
CASSQGLGRIYEQYF
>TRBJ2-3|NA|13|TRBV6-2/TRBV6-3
CASSRYPGLAQYF
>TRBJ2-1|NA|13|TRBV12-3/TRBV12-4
CASNSAGINEQFF
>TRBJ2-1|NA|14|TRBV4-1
CASSQGAGRDEQFF
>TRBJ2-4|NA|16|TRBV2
CASSEASGTAKNIQYF
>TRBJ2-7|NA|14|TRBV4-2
CASSQDLRGYEQYF
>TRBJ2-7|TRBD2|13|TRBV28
CASLRGGSYEQYF
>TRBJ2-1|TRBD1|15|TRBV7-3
CASSLRGGQGNEQFF
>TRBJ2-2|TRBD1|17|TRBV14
CASSQYRDRDYTGELFF
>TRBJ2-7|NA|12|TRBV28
CASSWDAYEQYF
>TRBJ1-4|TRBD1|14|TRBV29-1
CSVEMGTGVEKLFF
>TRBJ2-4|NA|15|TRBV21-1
CASSKQGLLQNIQYF
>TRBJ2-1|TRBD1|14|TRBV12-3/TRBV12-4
CASSTGQGASEQFF
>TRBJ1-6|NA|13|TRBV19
CATILRSGCSLHF
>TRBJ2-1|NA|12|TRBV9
CASSFSSWEQFF
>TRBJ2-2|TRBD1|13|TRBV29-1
CSVGQGDTGELFF
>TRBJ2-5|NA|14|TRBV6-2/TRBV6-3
CASSSENYQETQYF
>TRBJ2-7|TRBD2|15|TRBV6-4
CASNFILAEEGEQYF
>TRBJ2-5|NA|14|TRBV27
CASSSRGFQETQYF
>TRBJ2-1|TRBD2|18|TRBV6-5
CASSYLRLAGGMGNEQFF
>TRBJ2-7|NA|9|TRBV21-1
CASRCEQYF
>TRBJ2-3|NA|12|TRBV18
CASSPEGNTQYF
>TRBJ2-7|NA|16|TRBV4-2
CASSQDPASGGGEQYF
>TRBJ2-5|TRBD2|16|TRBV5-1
CASSLDAAGGPETQYF
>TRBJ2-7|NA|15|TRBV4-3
CASSQDIRGIFEQYF
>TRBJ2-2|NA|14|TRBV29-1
CSVDGTPNTGELFF
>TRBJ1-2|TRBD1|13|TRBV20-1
CSATDRDRGGYTF
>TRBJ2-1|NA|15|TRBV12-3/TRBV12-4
CASSGYSEHYNEQFF
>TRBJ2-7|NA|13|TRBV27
CASSFSSSYEQYF
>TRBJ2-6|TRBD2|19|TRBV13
CASSLAAGGFFLGANVLTF
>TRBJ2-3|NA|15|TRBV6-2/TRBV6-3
CASSSTLLSTDTQYF
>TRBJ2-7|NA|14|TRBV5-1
CASRPEFSSYEQYF
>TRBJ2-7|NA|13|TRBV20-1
CSANPGTSYEQYF
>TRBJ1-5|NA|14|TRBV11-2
CASSGGGGSQPQHF
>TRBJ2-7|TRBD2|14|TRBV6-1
CASRIIAGSYEQYF
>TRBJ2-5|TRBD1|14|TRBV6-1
CASRPTGLYETQYF
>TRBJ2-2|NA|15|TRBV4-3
CASSQGELLTGELFF
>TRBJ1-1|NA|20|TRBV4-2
CASSQVRERPTLGRNTEAFF
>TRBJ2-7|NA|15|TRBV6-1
CASSDWINRIYEQYF
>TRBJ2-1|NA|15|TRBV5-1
CASSLDGSYYNEQFF
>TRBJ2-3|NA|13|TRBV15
CATLSQNTDTQYF
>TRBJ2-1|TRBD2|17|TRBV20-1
CSATPLFTSGRYNEQFF
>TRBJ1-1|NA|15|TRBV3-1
CASSPPGTFGTEAFF
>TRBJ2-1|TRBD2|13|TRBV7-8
CASSYLAEEHKFF
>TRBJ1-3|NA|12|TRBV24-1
CATSDDGNTIYF
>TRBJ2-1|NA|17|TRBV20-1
CSVWGLAPGRGANEQFF